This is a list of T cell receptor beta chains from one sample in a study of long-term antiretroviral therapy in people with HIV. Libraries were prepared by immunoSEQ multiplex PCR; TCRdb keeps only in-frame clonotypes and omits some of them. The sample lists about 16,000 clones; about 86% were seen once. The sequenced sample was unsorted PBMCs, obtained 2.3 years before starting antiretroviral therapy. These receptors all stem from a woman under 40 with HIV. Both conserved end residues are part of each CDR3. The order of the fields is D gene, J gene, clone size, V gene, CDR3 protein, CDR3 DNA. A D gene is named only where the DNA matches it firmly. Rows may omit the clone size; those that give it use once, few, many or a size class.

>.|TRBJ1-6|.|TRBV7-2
CASSLGAGHNSPLHF
TGTGCCAGCAGCTTAGGGGCCGGGCATAATTCACCCCTCCACTTT
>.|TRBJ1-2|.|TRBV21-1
CASSLSGSYNYGYTF
TGTGCCAGCAGCCTCTCCGGGAGCTATAACTATGGCTACACCTTC
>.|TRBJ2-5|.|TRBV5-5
CASSLGTEEETQYF
TGTGCCAGCAGCTTGGGAACCGAGGAAGAGACCCAGTACTTC
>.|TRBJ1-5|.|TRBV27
CASSLLVPRDNQPQHF
TGTGCCAGCAGTTTATTGGTACCTAGGGACAATCAGCCCCAGCATTTT
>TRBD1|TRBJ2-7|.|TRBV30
CAWSTGGEQYF
TGTGCCTGGAGTACAGGGGGCGAGCAGTACTTC
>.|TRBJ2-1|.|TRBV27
CASSFGNPLSSYNEQFF
TGTGCCAGCAGTTTCGGGAATCCACTTAGCTCCTACAATGAGCAGTTCTTC
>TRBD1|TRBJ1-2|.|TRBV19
CASSRGTGNNYGYTF
TGTGCCAGTAGTAGGGGGACAGGGAATAACTATGGCTACACCTTC
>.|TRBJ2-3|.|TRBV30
CAWSPAGASSSTDTQYF
TGTGCCTGGAGTCCGGCGGGGGCCTCCTCTAGCACAGATACGCAGTATTTT
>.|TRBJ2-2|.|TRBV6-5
CASSPGDTGELFF
TGTGCCAGCAGCCCAGGGGACACCGGGGAGCTGTTTTTT
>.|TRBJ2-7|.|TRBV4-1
CASSHGGGSYEQYF
TGCGCCAGCAGCCATGGGGGCGGCTCTTACGAGCAGTACTTC
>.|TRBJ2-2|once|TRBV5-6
CASSRSGTTNTGELFF
TGTGCCAGCAGCCGATCCGGGACAACGAACACCGGGGAGCTGTTTTTT
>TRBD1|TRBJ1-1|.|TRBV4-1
CASSQEGGGAWNTEAFF
TGCGCCAGCAGCCAAGAGGGAGGGGGCGCATGGAACACTGAAGCTTTCTTT
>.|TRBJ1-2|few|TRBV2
CASSDGPDYGYTF
TGTGCCAGCAGTGATGGGCCAGACTATGGCTACACCTTC
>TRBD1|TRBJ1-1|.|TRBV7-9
CASSSGTGLDTEAFF
TGTGCCAGCAGCTCCGGGACAGGTCTCGACACTGAAGCTTTCTTT
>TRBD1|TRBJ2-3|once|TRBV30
CAWAAGTGGPTDTQYF
TGTGCCTGGGCCGCCGGGACAGGGGGTCCCACAGATACGCAGTATTTT
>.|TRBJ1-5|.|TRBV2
CASTRVASNQPQHF
TGTGCCAGCACGAGGGTTGCAAGCAATCAGCCCCAGCATTTT
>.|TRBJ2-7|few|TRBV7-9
CASSLGVTWESSYEQYF
TGTGCCAGCAGCTTAGGGGTAACCTGGGAAAGCTCCTACGAGCAGTACTTC
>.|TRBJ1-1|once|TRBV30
CACVTGPGTEAFF
TGTGCCTGCGTTACAGGGCCCGGCACTGAAGCTTTCTTT
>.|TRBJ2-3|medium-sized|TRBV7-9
CASSPPVGVDTQYF
TGTGCCAGCAGCCCTCCTGTGGGGGTGGATACGCAGTATTTT
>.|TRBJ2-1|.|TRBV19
CASSIAAAPYNEQFF
TGTGCCAGTAGTATTGCTGCGGCGCCCTACAATGAGCAGTTCTTC
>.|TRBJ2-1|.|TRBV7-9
CASSLAGKGNEQFF
TGTGCCAGCAGCTTAGCGGGAAAGGGGAATGAGCAGTTCTTC
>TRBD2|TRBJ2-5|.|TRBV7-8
CASSPALGLAGKGTQYF
TGTGCCAGCAGCCCCGCTCTAGGGCTAGCGGGGAAAGGGACCCAGTACTTC
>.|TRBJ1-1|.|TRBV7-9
CASSSPGRTREAFF
TGTGCCAGCAGCTCCCCGGGCAGGACGCGTGAAGCTTTCTTT
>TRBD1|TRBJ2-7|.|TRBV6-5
CASSYSSGGSYEQYF
TGTGCCAGCAGTTACTCCTCAGGGGGCTCCTACGAGCAGTACTTC
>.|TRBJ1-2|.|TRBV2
CASSDPGLYGYTF
TGTGCCAGCAGTGATCCAGGGCTATATGGCTACACCTTC
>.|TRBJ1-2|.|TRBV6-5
CASRTGRLHGYTF
TGTGCCAGCAGGACAGGCCGGCTCCATGGCTACACCTTC
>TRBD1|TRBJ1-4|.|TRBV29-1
CSVSGTGFEKLFF
TGCAGCGTATCCGGGACAGGGTTTGAAAAACTGTTTTTT
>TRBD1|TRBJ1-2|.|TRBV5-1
CASSPDLGEAGQIYGYTF
TGCGCCAGCAGCCCGGATTTGGGAGAAGCGGGACAGATCTATGGCTACACCTTC
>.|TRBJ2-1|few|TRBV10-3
CAINQGSGNEQFF
TGTGCCATCAACCAGGGTTCTGGCAATGAGCAGTTCTTC
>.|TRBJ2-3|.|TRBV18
CASSPAVPRDTEEYTDTQYF
TGTGCCAGCTCACCCGCTGTTCCTCGGGACACCGAAGAATACACAGATACGCAGTATTTT
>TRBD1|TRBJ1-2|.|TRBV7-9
CASSRQGANNYGYTF
TGTGCCAGCAGTCGACAGGGGGCCAATAACTATGGCTACACCTTC
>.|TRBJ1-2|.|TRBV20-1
CSADRAVSYTF
TGCAGTGCGGATCGGGCGGTAAGCTACACCTTC
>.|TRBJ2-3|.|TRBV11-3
CASSREITDTQYF
TGTGCCAGCAGCAGGGAAATCACAGATACGCAGTATTTT
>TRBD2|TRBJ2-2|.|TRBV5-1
CASSSPGGGANTGELFF
TGCGCCAGCAGTTCCCCCGGGGGGGGCGCCAACACCGGGGAGCTGTTTTTT
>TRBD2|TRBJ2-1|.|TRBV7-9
CASSSRGLAGGLEQFF
TGTGCCAGCAGCTCCAGAGGTCTAGCGGGGGGGCTTGAGCAGTTCTTC
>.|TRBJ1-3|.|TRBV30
CAWTPNQSGSGNTIYF
TGTGCCTGGACACCAAATCAGTCAGGGTCCGGAAACACCATATATTTT
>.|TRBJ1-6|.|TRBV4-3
CASSQDPGSHNSPLHF
TGCGCCAGCAGCCAAGATCCGGGGTCCCATAATTCACCCCTCCACTTT
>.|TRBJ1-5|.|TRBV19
CASSTTRGGGNQPQHF
TGTGCCAGTAGTACGACCCGGGGCGGCGGGAATCAGCCCCAGCATTTT
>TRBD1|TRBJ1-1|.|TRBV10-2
CASTTEGAGTEAFF
TGCGCCAGCACCACTGAGGGGGCCGGGACTGAAGCTTTCTTT
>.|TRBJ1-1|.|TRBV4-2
CASSPGRRNTEAFF
TGTGCCAGCAGCCCCGGCCGTCGGAACACTGAAGCTTTCTTT
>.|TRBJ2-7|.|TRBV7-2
CASSEGGQDYEQYF
TGTGCCAGCAGCGAAGGCGGGCAGGACTACGAGCAGTACTTC
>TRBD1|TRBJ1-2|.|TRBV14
CASSLRRQGLNYGYTF
TGTGCCAGCAGCTTACGCCGACAGGGTTTGAACTATGGCTACACCTTC
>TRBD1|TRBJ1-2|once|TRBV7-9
CASSLEHPGQGKDYGYTF
TGTGCCAGCAGCTTAGAACACCCGGGACAGGGGAAAGACTATGGCTACACCTTC
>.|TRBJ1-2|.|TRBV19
CASRSGGGVGYGYTF
TGTGCCAGTAGGAGCGGTGGGGGGGTCGGCTATGGCTACACCTTC